These T cell receptor beta chains were read from a single sample in a study of control samples from healthy donors and cancer patients. Sequencing was performed with immunoSEQ multiplex PCR; in TCRdb, only in-frame clones are kept and a portion is missing. Of tens of thousands of clones in the sample, around 84% were seen once. The specimen sequenced was blood. These receptors originate from a man aged 50 to 60 in good health. CDR3s include the opening cysteine and the closing phenylalanine or tryptophan. D genes are given only for firm matches. The listing skips clone size in some rows; elsewhere it reads once, few, many or a size class.

-	14	-	TRBV5-4	TRBJ1-3	TGTGCCAGCAGCTCGGGACTCGTAGGAAACACCATATATTTT	CASSSGLVGNTIYF
-	14	-	TRBV30	TRBJ1-4	TGTGCCTGGACCCGCCGGTCAACTAATGAAAAACTGTTTTTT	CAWTRRSTNEKLFF
TRBD2	16	-	TRBV6-2/TRBV6-3	TRBJ2-7	TGTGCCAGCAGCCGACTAGCGGGAGTTGTCGGCTACGAGCAGTACTTC	CASSRLAGVVGYEQYF
TRBD2	19	-	TRBV12-5	TRBJ2-1	TGTGCTAGTGGTCGATCACTAGCGGGAGGGGATGCGCTCTACAATGAGCAGTTCTTC	CASGRSLAGGDALYNEQFF
-	16	few	TRBV19	TRBJ1-6	TGTGCCAGTAGACCCTCGGACAGAGCACATAATTCACCCCTCCACTTT	CASRPSDRAHNSPLHF
-	16	-	TRBV5-1	TRBJ1-3	TGCGCCAGCAGCTTGGTCCAGGCGGACTCTGGAAACACCATATATTTT	CASSLVQADSGNTIYF
TRBD1	13	-	TRBV12-3/TRBV12-4	TRBJ2-5	TGTGCCAGCAGTGGGACAGGGGCAGAGACCCAGTACTTC	CASSGTGAETQYF
-	15	-	TRBV15	TRBJ1-3	TGTGCCACCAGCAGAGATGTAACCAAGGGAAACACCATATATTTT	CATSRDVTKGNTIYF
-	14	-	TRBV21-1	TRBJ1-4	TGTGCACACGTGGACGCGGGAGACGATGAAAAACTGTTTTTT	CAHVDAGDDEKLFF
TRBD2	18	-	TRBV7-2	TRBJ2-7	TGTGCCAGCAGCTTAGGGTCAGTAGGACTAGCGGGATCCTACGAGCAGTACTTC	CASSLGSVGLAGSYEQYF
TRBD1	16	once	TRBV5-4	TRBJ2-3	TGTGCCAGCAGACGAGACGGGACAGACTCCACAGATACGCAGTATTTT	CASRRDGTDSTDTQYF
-	16	-	TRBV11-3	TRBJ2-3	TGTGCCAGCAGCCCCAGATCGGAGAAAGGCACAGATACGCAGTATTTT	CASSPRSEKGTDTQYF
TRBD1	13	once	TRBV30	TRBJ2-7	TGTGCCTGGAGTGTACAGGGGGCCTACGAGCAGTACTTC	CAWSVQGAYEQYF
-	12	-	TRBV28	TRBJ1-6	TGTGCCAGCAGCCCCCCCCGGGGACCCCTCCACTTT	CASSPPRGPLHF
-	14	-	TRBV19	TRBJ2-7	TGTGCCAGTAGTATAGATGCAGGGTTTTACGAGCAGTACTTC	CASSIDAGFYEQYF
-	15	-	TRBV7-6	TRBJ2-3	TGTGCCAGCAGCTTAGCTGGCGGGAGCACAGATACGCAGTATTTT	CASSLAGGSTDTQYF
-	14	-	TRBV7-3	TRBJ1-6	TGTGCCAGCAGCCTCAACGAGGGGAATTCACCCCTCCACTTT	CASSLNEGNSPLHF
-	13	-	TRBV14	TRBJ2-3	TGTGCCAGCAGCCAAGATCCCGTAGATACGCAGTATTTT	CASSQDPVDTQYF
-	15	-	TRBV10-3	TRBJ2-1	TGTGCCATCAGGTCCTTAGTCGGGGAGTACAATGAGCAGTTCTTC	CAIRSLVGEYNEQFF
-	14	-	TRBV10-2	TRBJ1-6	TGCGCCAGCGGCCTAGAGGACAGCAATTCACCCCTCCACTTT	CASGLEDSNSPLHF
-	14	-	TRBV30	TRBJ1-6	TGTGCCTGGAGTGTATACCGCAGTAGTATGGCCCTCCACTTT	CAWSVYRSSMALHF
-	15	-	TRBV9	TRBJ1-1	TGTGCCAGCAGCGTAGAGCCCAGCTTGAACACTGAAGCTTTCTTT	CASSVEPSLNTEAFF
TRBD2	13	-	TRBV14	TRBJ2-1	TGTGCCAGCAGCCGAGGACTAGTAGATGAGCAGTTCTTC	CASSRGLVDEQFF
-	15	-	TRBV7-9	TRBJ1-3	TGTGCCAGCAGTCCGGACGGTCACTCTGGAAACACCATATATTTT	CASSPDGHSGNTIYF
-	13	-	TRBV6-1	TRBJ2-7	TGTGCCAGCAGTGAAATGGGACACTACGAGCAGTACTTC	CASSEMGHYEQYF
TRBD2	15	-	TRBV2	TRBJ2-1	TGTGCCGGCGGGATTTCGCTAGCGGGCGGGAATGAGCAGTTCTTC	CAGGISLAGGNEQFF
TRBD1	15	-	TRBV15	TRBJ1-3	TGTGCCACCAGCAGACGGACAGGGGCTGGAAACACCATATATTTT	CATSRRTGAGNTIYF
-	13	-	TRBV30	TRBJ2-3	TGTGCCTGGAAGGGTGCCCACACAGATACGCAGTATTTT	CAWKGAHTDTQYF
-	16	-	TRBV18	TRBJ1-6	TGTGCCAGCTCACCAGGCACAGGTGGTGCGGGTTCACCCCTCCACTTT	CASSPGTGGAGSPLHF
-	16	-	TRBV15	TRBJ1-3	TGTGCCACCAGCAGAGATCCCGGGGATGGAGGAAACACCATATATTTT	CATSRDPGDGGNTIYF
-	18	-	TRBV7-2	TRBJ2-3	TGTGCCAGCAGCTTAGTGGACCGGGTAGCGGTAAGCACAGATACGCAGTATTTT	CASSLVDRVAVSTDTQYF
-	14	-	TRBV27	TRBJ1-2	TGTGCCAGCCGTGCGGGGACTGTCCTATATGGCTACACCTTC	CASRAGTVLYGYTF